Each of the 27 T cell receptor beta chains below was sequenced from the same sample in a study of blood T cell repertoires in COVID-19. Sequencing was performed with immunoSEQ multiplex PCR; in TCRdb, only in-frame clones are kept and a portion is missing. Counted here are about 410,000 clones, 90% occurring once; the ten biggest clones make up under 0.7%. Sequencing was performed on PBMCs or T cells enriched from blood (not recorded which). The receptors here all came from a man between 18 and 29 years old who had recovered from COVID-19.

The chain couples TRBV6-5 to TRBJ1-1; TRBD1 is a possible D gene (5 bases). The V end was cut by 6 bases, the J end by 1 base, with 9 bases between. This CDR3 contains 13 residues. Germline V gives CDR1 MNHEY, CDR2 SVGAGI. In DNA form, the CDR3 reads TGTGCCAGCAGAAAAACAGGGAACACTGAAGCTTTCTTT. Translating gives CASRKTGNTEAFF.

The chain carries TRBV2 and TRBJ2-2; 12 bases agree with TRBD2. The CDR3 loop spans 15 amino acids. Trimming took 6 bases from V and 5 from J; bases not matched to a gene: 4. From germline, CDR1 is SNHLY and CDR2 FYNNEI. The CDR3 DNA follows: TGTGCCAGCAGCAGACTAGCGGGAGTAACCGGGGAGCTGTTTTTT. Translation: CASSRLAGVTGELFF.

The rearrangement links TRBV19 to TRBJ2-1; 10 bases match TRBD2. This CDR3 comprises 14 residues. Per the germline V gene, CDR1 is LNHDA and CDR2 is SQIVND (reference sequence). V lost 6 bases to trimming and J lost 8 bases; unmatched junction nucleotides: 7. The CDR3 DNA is TGTGCCAGTAGCGCTAGCGGGAGTTGGGATGAGCAGTTCTTC. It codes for CASSASGSWDEQFF.

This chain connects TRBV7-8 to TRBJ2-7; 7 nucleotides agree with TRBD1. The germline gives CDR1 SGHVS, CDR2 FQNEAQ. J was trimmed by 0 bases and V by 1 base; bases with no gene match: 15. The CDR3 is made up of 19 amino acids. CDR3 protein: CASSLDFTRKGQDSYEQYF. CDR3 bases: TGTGCCAGCAGCTTAGATTTTACGCGGAAAGGACAGGACTCCTACGAGCAGTACTTC. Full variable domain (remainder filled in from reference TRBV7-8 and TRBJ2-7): GAGVSQSPRYKVAKRGQDVALRCDPISGHVSLFWYQQALGQGPEFLTYFQNEAQLDKSGLPSDRFFAERPEGSVSTLKIQRTQQEDSAVYLCASSLDFTRKGQDSYEQYFGPGTRLTVT.

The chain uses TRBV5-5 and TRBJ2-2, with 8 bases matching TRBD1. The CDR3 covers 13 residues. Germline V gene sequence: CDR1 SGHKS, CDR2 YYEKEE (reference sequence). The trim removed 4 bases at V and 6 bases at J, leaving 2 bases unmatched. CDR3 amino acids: CASSRTGSGELFF. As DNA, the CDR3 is TGTGCCAGCAGCCGGACAGGGTCCGGGGAGCTGTTTTTT.

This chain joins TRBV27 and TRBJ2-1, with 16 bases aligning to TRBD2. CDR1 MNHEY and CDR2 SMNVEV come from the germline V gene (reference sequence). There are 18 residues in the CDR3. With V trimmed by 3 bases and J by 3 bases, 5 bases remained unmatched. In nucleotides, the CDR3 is TGTGCCAGCAGTTTTTCGGGACTAGCGGGGGGGTTCTACAATGAGCAGTTCTTC. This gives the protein CASSFSGLAGGFYNEQFF.

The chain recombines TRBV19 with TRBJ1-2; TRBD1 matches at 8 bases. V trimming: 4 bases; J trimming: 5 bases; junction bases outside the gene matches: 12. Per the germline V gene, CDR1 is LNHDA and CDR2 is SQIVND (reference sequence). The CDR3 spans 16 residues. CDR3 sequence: CASSTTSGTGSYGYTF. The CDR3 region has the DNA TGTGCCAGTAGTACGACCTCCGGGACAGGTAGTTATGGCTACACCTTC.

The CDR3 DNA reads as TGTGCCAGCAGTTTAGATCTCCCCGGACAGTCCTACGAGCAGTACTTC. Amino acids: CASSLDLPGQSYEQYF. The chain uses TRBV28 and TRBJ2-7, with a tentative D call TRBD1 (6 bases). Germline V gene sequence: CDR1 MDHEN, CDR2 SYDVKM. The CDR3 runs 16 residues. V was cut by 2 bases and J by 1 base, with 15 bases left in between. Full variable domain (missing parts from reference TRBV28 and TRBJ2-7): DVKVTQSSRYLVKRTGEKVFLECVQDMDHENMFWYRQDPGLGLRLIYFSYDVKMKEKGDIPEGYSVSREKKERFSLILESASTNQTSMYLCASSLDLPGQSYEQYFGPGTRLTVT.

The CDR3 DNA reads TGTGCCAGCTCACCAAGACAGGAATTTAACTATGGCTACACCTTC. Translated, it gives CASSPRQEFNYGYTF. The rearrangement joins TRBV18 to TRBJ1-2, with TRBD1 as a possible D gene (6 bases). Germline-derived CDR1 and CDR2 are KGHSH and LQKENI. Trimming shortened V by 2 bases and J by 1 base, and 11 bases separated the two germline ends. This CDR3 spans 15 amino acids.

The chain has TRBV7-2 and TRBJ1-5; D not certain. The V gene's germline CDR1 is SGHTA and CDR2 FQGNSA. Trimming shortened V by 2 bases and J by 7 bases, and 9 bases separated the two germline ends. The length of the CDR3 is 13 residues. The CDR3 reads CASSLSEYQPQHF. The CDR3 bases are TGTGCCAGCAGCTTATCTGAGTACCAGCCCCAGCATTTT.

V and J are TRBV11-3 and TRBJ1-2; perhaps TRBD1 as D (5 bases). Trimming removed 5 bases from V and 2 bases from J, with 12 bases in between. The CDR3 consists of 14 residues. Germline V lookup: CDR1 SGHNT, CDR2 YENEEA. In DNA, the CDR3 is TGTGCCAGCAGCCCCTCGGGGGTAAACTATGGCTACACCTTC. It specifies CASSPSGVNYGYTF.

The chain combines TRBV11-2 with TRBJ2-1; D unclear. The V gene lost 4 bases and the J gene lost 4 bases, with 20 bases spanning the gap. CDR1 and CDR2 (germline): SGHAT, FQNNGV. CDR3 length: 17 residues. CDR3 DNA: TGTGCCAGCAGCTCCCGCCGGCTAGGCCGTGCTTACAATGAGCAGTTCTTC. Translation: CASSSRRLGRAYNEQFF.

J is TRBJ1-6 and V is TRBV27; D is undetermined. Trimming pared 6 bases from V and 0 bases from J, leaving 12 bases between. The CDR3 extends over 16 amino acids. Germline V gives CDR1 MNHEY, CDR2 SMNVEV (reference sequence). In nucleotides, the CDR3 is TGTGCCAGCAGCAAACTTTCAGGCTCCTATAATTCACCCCTCCACTTT. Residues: CASSKLSGSYNSPLHF.

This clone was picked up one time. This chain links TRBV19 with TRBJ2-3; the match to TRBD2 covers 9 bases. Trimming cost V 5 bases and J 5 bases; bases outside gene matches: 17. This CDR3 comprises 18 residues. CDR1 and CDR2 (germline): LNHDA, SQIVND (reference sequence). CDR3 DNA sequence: TGTGCCAGTAGTGCAAGGCAGAGTGGGCGGGAGGGCCGAGATACGCAGTATTTT. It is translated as CASSARQSGREGRDTQYF.

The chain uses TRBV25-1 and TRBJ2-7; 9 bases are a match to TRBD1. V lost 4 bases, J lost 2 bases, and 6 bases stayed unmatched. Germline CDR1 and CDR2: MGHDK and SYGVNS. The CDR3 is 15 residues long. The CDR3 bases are TGTGCCAGCAGTGCCGGGACAGGGACTACCTACGAGCAGTACTTC. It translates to CASSAGTGTTYEQYF.

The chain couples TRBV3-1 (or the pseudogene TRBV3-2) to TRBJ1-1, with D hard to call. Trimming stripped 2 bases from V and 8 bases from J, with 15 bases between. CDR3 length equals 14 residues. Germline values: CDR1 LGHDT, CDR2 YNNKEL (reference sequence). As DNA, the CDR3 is TGTGCCAGCAGCCAATACGAGAAAAATAGCGAAGCTTTCTTT. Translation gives CASSQYEKNSEAFF.

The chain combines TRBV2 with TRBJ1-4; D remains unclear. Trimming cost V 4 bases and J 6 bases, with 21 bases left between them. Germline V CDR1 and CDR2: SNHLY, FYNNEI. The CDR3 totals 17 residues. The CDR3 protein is CASSVLPPEGVHEKLFF. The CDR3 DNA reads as TGTGCCAGCAGTGTACTCCCGCCGGAGGGCGTTCATGAAAAACTGTTTTTT. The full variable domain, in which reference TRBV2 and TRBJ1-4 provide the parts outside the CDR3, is EPEVTQTPSHQVTQMGQEVILRCVPISNHLYFYWYRQILGQKVEFLVSFYNNEISEKSEIFDDQFSVERPDGSNFTLKIRSTKLEDSAMYFCASSVLPPEGVHEKLFFGSGTQLSVL.

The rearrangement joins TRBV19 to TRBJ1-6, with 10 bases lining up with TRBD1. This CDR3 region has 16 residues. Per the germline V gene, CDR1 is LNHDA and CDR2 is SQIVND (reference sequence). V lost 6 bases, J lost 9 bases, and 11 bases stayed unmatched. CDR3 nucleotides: TGTGCCAGTAGCCGGACGGTAGGACAGGGGGGTTCACCCCTCCACTTT. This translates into CASSRTVGQGGSPLHF.

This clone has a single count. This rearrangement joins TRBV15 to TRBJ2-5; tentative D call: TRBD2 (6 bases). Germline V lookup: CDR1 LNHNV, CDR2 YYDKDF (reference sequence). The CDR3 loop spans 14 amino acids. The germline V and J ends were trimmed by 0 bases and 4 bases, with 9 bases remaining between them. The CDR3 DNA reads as TGTGCCACCAGCAGAGATAGGACTATAGAGACCCAGTACTTC. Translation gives CATSRDRTIETQYF.

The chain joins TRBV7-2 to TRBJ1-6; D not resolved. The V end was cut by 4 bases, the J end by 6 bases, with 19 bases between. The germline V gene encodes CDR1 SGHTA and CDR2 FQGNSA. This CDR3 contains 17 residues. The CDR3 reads CASSSRRRASLNSPLHF. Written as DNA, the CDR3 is TGTGCCAGCAGCTCGAGGAGGAGGGCCAGTCTTAATTCACCCCTCCACTTT.

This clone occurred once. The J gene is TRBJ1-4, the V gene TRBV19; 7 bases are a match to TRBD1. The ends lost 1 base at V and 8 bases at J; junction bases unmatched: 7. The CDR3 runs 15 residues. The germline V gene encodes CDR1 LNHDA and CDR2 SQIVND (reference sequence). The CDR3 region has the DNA TGTGCCAGTAGTATAGTCGACAGGGCACGAGAAAAACTGTTTTTT. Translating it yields CASSIVDRAREKLFF.

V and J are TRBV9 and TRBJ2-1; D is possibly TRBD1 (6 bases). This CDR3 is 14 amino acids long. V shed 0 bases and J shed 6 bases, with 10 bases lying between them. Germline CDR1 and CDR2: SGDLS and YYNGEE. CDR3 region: CASSVGQGPNEQFF. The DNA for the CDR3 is TGTGCCAGCAGCGTAGGGCAGGGGCCCAATGAGCAGTTCTTC.

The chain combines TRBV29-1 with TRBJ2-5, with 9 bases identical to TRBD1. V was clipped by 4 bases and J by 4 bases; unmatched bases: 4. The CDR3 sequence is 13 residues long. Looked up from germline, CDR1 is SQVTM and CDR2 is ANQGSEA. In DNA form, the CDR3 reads TGCAGCGTTGGGGGACAGGGAGGAGAGACCCAGTACTTC. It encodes CSVGGQGGETQYF.

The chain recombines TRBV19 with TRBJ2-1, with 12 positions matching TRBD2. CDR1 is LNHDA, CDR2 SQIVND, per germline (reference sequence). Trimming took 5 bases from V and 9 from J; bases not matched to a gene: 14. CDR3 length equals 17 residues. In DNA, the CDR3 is TGTGCCAGTAGTTTTCTTACCGGGACTAGCGGGTTCGGTGAGCAGTTCTTC. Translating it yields CASSFLTGTSGFGEQFF.

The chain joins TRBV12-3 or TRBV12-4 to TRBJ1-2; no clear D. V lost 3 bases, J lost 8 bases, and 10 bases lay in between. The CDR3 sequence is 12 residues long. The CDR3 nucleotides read TGTGCCAGCAGTTTCTATCAGGCAGGCTACACCTTC. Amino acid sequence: CASSFYQAGYTF.

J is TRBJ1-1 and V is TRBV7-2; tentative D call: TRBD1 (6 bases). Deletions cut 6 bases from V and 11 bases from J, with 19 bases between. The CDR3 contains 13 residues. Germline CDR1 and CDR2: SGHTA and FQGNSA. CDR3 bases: TGTGCCAGCAGTAACAGGGAACGAACCGGGGCTTTCTTT. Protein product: CASSNRERTGAFF.

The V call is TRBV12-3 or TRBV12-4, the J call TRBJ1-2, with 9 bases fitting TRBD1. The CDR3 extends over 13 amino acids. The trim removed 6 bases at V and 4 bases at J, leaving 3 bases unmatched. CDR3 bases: TGTGCCAGCAGGGGACAGGGTACCTATGGCTACACCTTC. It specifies CASRGQGTYGYTF.